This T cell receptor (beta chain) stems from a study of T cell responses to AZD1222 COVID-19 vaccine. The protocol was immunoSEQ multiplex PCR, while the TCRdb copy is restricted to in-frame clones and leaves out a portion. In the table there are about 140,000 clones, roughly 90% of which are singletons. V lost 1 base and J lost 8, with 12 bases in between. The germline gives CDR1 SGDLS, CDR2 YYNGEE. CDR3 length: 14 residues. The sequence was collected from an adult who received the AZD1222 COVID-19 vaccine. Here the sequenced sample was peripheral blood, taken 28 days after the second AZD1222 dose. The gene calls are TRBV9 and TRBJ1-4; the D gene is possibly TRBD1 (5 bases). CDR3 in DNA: TGTGCCAGCAGCGTAACGGCGCAGGGCGAAAAACTGTTTTTT. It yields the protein CASSVTAQGEKLFF. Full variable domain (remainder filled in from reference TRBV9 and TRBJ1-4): DSGVTQTPKHLITATGQRVTLRCSPRSGDLSVYWYQQSLDQGLQFLIQYYNGEERAKGNILERFSAQQFPDLHSELNLSSLELGDSALYFCASSVTAQGEKLFFGSGTQLSVL.